The source of this T cell receptor (beta chain) is a study of cytomegalovirus exposure and HLA in healthy donors. Overall study results and limits: While the bulk of TCR sequences proved rare, some public TCRs turned up in many donors. It was reported in a later analysis that an Asian-associated ancestry cluster showed fewer N-insertions than the roughly 620-donor mean.

This cohort consisted of healthy bone marrow donors. Comment on this clone: Its antigen is not identified.

Amplification used 60 Vbeta primers and 13 Jbeta primers. Original analysis: Around 11 million shared chains were among the roughly 78 million unique TCR beta chains that a later analysis counted. Assay: immunoSEQ multiplex PCR; the TCRdb copy retains only in-frame clones and omits some. V and J calls and clone size are those listed in that table; D and trimming were worked out from the DNA. The sample lists some 82,000 clones, about four fifths occurring once. V was clipped by 5 bases and J by 3 bases, with 14 bases between them. Germline V gives CDR1 SGHAT, CDR2 FQNNGV. This CDR3 is built from 15 residues.

Sequencing used PBMCs. This TCR derives from a woman aged 45-59 years in good health and CMV-seronegative. The chain joins TRBV11-2 to TRBJ1-5; TRBD1 might be the D (6 bases). The CDR3: CASSPRTVSNQPQHF. In DNA form, the CDR3 reads TGTGCCAGCAGCCCCCGGACAGTTTCCAATCAGCCCCAGCATTTT. The whole variable domain, remainder taken from reference TRBV11-2 and TRBJ1-5, is EAGVAQSPRYKIIEKRQSVAFWCNPISGHATLYWYQQILGQGPKLLIQFQNNGVVDDSQLPKDRFSAERLKGVDSTLKIQPAKLEDSAVYLCASSPRTVSNQPQHFGDGTRLSIL.